The present T cell receptor (beta chain) was sequenced within a study of blood T cell repertoires in COVID-19. Study in general: The United States, Italy and Spain supplied acute and convalescent COVID-19 samples. T cells, B-cell-depleted T cells, or PBMCs provided the cDNA or gDNA that served as material.

This CDR3 has 13 residues. Deletions cut 7 bases from V and 5 bases from J, with 13 bases between. CDR1 is KGHDR and CDR2 is SFDVKD in the germline V gene. Per the authors' pipeline: Counts of nucleated cells, estimated from reference gene primer amplification, were obtained. The protocol was immunoSEQ multiplex PCR, while the TCRdb copy is restricted to in-frame clones and leaves out a portion. The V and J calls and clone size were taken over from that table, and D and trimming were inferred from the DNA. The data contain about 90,000 clones, 70% to 90% of them singletons. The chain links TRBV24-1 to TRBJ1-2; the D gene is possibly TRBD1 (6 bases). The sequenced sample consisted of peripheral blood. The sequence was collected from a man aged 50 to 60 with acute or convalescent COVID-19. This CDR3 reads CATSIGTNYGYTF. The CDR3 region has the DNA TGTGCCACCAGCATAGGGACAAATTATGGCTACACCTTC.